The present TCR beta chain was sequenced within a study of beta chain features in type 1 diabetes. This clone was observed a handful of times. On average, the one heparinised blood draw given by each donor was around 120 mL. Via the markers CD45RO/CCR7/CD25/CD127/CD95/CD27, stem cell-like memory, regulatory, central memory and naive CD4+ cells were sorted. Sequenced material consisted of expressed TCRB transcripts (all of the isolated RNA was reverse transcribed). Assay used: immunoSEQ multiplex PCR; TCRdb lists only in-frame clones, some missing. The data contain 900,000 or so clones, about a sixth of them singletons. The clonotype was recovered from a woman under 30 in good health. The material sequenced was naive CD4+ T cells from blood.

For the CDR3, the DNA is TGCAGTGCTAGTTACGGGGGTAAACTGTTTTTT. Translating it yields CSASYGGKLFF. The chain joins TRBV20-1 to TRBJ1-4; a weak D match, TRBD1 (5 bases). Trimming took off 3 bases at V and 11 bases at J, with 10 bases between the two ends. This CDR3 spans 11 amino acids. Germline V CDR1 and CDR2: DFQATT, SNEGSKA (reference sequence).